These T cell receptor beta chains were read from a single sample in a study of radiotherapy plus CTLA-4 blockade in lung cancer. TCRdb's copy holds only in-frame clones and misses some; the assay was immunoSEQ multiplex PCR. This table holds some 120,000 clones, approximately 80% found once. The input for sequencing was peripheral blood, taken from a patient treated with radiotherapy plus ipilimumab. The receptor source for this set is a human donor with non-small cell lung cancer that progressed on radiotherapy plus ipilimumab. Some clones in this sample may be carry-over from other donors' samples. Each CDR3 is given without its conserved first and last residue.

TRBV5-1	TRBJ1-5	ASRRGLGADDQPQH
TRBV5-4	TRBJ2-5	ASSLSLAGDQY
TRBV6-1	TRBJ1-1	ASSEQHTTEAF
TRBV5-1	TRBJ1-5	ASSLGRQILQPQH
TRBV18	TRBJ1-1	ASSPRISKAF
TRBV19	TRBJ2-7	ASSMNRYEQY
TRBV7-9	TRBJ2-1	ASSAEFVYNEQF
TRBV7-3	TRBJ1-6	ASSHPNSPLH
TRBV6-6	TRBJ1-1	ASSYTGGGGAF
TRBV2	TRBJ1-1	ASRDNMNTEAF
TRBV4-3	TRBJ1-2	ASSHSSTEGRTYGYT
TRBV6-1	TRBJ2-7	ASSESGNPYEQY
TRBV4-1	TRBJ2-7	ASSRGSSDEQY
TRBV18	TRBJ1-4	ASSPPIQGGEKLF
TRBV6-1	TRBJ1-3	ASKDRVTGNTIY
TRBV29-1	TRBJ2-7	SVKTSGGPGEQY
TRBV18	TRBJ2-7	ASSPPTGLSSYEQY
TRBV28	TRBJ1-2	ASSLRGYGYT
TRBV18	TRBJ2-7	ASSPRGSYEQY
TRBV21-1	TRBJ2-1	ASSSRGKGGYNEQF
TRBV4-1	TRBJ2-1	ASSQVGGGALNEQF
TRBV7-2	TRBJ2-1	ASSFGGAQVEQF
TRBV5-4	TRBJ1-3	ASTTNRGHSGNTIY
TRBV2	TRBJ1-2	ASSEQWGTGVGYT
TRBV15	TRBJ2-6	ATSRSFGRAGANVLT
TRBV14	TRBJ1-2	ASSQRIGGSYGYT
TRBV28	TRBJ2-2	ASSSPGQNTGELF